This T cell receptor beta chain was identified during a study of T cell changes during pregnancy in multiple sclerosis. The V gene lost 4 bases and the J gene lost 1 base, with 14 bases spanning the gap. The V gene's germline CDR1 is SGHDT and CDR2 YYEEEE. This CDR3 spans 15 amino acids. Method: immunoSEQ multiplex PCR; TCRdb's copy keeps in-frame clones and lacks some. The sample consists of 55,000 to 85,000 clones, less than 95% of them appearing once. The specimen was peripheral blood, collected in the third trimester of pregnancy. The TCR was taken from a female donor with multiple sclerosis, enrolled in a pregnancy study. The V gene is TRBV5-6, the J gene TRBJ1-2, with a tentative D call TRBD1 (6 bases). Here the CDR3 DNA reads TGTGCCAGCAGCCAACCCAACAGGGTTAACTATGGCTACACCTTC. Protein product: CASSQPNRVNYGYTF.